The clone carrying this T cell receptor beta chain was seen repeatedly, ten times or more. Its antigen remains unknown. Construction of TCR beta libraries relied on iRepertoire HTBI primers and on Arm-PCR targeting CDR3 regions. MiXCR, applied by TCRdb to the multiplex PCR reads, yields one record per CDR3 protein. The profile shows 550,000 to 650,000 distinct CDR3 sequences, about 16% of them singletons. Germline lookup yields CDR1 SGHTA and CDR2 FQGTGA. The CDR3 consists of 16 residues. Trimming cost V 5 bases and J 4 bases, with 18 bases left between them. The sample belongs to a study of regulatory T cells in long-lasting Graves disease. Study-level background: Freshly diagnosed Graves' patients had used antithyroid drugs for under 3 months.

Time point noted: newly diagnosed GD, antithyroid drugs for less than 3 months. Generation of the TCR library employed RNA extracted from PBMCs. Whole-study findings and limits: New patients shared about 910 public clonotypes, and persistent patients shared more, with 2,741.

Another study also made use of these data, one on T cells in Graves' hyperthyroidism and ophthalmopathy. Per that paper: When the TCR CDR3 underwent first-round RT-PCR, the HTBI primer set was used.

The sample here was peripheral blood mononuclear cells (PBMCs), taken at new diagnosis, from a patient treated with antithyroid drugs. This receptor was identified in a man aged 18 to 35 with Graves disease. The V and J genes are TRBV7-3 and TRBJ2-1; D is possibly TRBD2 (6 bases). The CDR3 coding sequence is TGTGCCAGCAGCCCCGGCTCGGCTAGCGAGTACAATGAGCAGTTCTTC. This gives the protein CASSPGSASEYNEQFF.